This T cell receptor (beta chain) was sequenced in a study of cytomegalovirus exposure and HLA in healthy donors. Study observations and caveats: It was approximately 150 TCR beta chains that were listed as cytomegalovirus-associated. In vitro, three CMV-associated chains proved specific for CMV antigens.

Germline V gene sequence: CDR1 MNHEY, CDR2 SMNVEV (reference sequence). There are 15 residues in the CDR3. After removal of 1 base from V and 6 bases from J, the junction contained 7 bases not matched to a gene. Only a few counts were recorded for this clone. Its antigen remains unknown. Sequencing used immunoSEQ multiplex PCR; TCRdb keeps in-frame clones, though not all of them. The sample has around 98,000 clones, about 83% seen once. The donors formed part of the approximately 130-subject validation cohort, distinct from the approximately 670-subject first cohort. The specimen was PBMCs. This chain uses TRBV27 with TRBJ1-2, with TRBD1 identical over 8 bases. This clonotype was obtained from a woman aged 25 to 39 in good health and CMV-seronegative. The CDR3 sequence is CASSLFAGDRNGYTF. The CDR3 bases are TGTGCCAGCAGTTTATTCGCTGGGGACAGGAATGGCTACACCTTC.